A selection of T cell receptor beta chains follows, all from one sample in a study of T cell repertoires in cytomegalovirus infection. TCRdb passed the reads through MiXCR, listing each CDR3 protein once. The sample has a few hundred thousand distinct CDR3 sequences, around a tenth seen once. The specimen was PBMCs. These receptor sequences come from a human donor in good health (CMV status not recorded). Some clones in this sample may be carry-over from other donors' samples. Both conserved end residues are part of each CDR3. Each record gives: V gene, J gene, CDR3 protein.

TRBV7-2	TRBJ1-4	CASSPSGTARRNEKLFF
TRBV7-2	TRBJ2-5	CASRQNPQVETQYF
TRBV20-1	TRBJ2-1	CSARDNGGEIYEQFF
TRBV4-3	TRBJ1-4	CASSQPFAPNEKLFF
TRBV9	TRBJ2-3	CASSVRTGGTDTQYF
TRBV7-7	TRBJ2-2	CASSLASWGNTGELFF
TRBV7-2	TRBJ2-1	CASSLAFQREALRRAYNEQFF
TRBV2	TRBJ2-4	CASSVVVAKNIQYF
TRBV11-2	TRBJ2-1	CASSLPRLNNEQFF
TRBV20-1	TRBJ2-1	CSLRLAGPYNEQFF
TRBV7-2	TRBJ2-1	CASSLALTGPAFSNEQFF
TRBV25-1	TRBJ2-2	CASSESSPDTSRSTGELFF
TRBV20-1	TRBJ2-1	CSASVGLYNEQFF
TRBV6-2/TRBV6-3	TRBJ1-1	CASSARQGRTEAFF
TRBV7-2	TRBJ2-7	CASSPPTSGPPGEQYF
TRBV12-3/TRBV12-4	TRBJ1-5	CASKQGSNQPQHF
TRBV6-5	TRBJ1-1	CASSQTDRGVEAFF
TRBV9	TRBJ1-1	CASSVGEGEAFF
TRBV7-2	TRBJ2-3	CASSTSGRSDTQYF
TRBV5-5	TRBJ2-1	CASSLITANSEQFF
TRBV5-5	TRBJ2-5	CASSPDLKETQYF
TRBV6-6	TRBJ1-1	CASSYETYTEAFF
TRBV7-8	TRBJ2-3	CASSLDVLDTQYF
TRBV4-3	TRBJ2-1	CASSQGVGEQFF
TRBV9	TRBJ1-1	CASSVATVGNTEAFF
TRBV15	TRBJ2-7	CATSRDYQLPGNEQYF
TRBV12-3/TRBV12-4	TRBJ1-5	CASSLNRGRGNQPQHF
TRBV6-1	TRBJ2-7	CASRVGTSGPLNYEQYF
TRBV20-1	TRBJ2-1	CSAPRSGDEQFF
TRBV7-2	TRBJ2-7	CASSPKYEQYF
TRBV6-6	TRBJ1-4	CASSYNWGQGKKLFF
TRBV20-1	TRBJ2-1	CSAKRGLAGHNEQFF
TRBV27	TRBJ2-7	CASRGGQVPYEQYF
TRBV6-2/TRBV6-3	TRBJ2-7	CASSYGGSLYEQYF
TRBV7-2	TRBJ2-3	CASSLGRSSTDTQYF
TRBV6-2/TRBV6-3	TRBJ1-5	CASSAGGYQPQHF
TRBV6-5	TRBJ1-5	CASSHSTGSIIEPQHF
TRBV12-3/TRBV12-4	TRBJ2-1	CASSYTSEQFF
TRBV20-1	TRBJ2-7	CSARERIAGVEQYF
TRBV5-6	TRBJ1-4	CASSRPGVDEKLFF
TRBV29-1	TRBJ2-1	CSVDGAGVFNEQFF
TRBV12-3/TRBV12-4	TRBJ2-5	CASSFLTSGGAWETQYF
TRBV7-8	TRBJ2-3	CASSQVGPPPDTQYF
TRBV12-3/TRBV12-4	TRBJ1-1	CASCPAGANTEAFF
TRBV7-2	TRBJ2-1	CASSPEGQSYNEQFF
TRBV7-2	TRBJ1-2	CASSSQGWGTYGYTF
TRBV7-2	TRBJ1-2	CASSRPTEAYGYTF
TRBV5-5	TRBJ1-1	CASSLFWDIFENTEAFF
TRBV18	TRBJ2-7	CASSQEGQGWTYEQYF
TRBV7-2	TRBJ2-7	CASRRATGQSLYEQYF
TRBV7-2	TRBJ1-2	CASSLGVSRGEKSYTF
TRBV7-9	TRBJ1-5	CASSLPGGRNQPQHF
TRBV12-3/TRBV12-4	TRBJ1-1	CASRRQEGRTEAFF
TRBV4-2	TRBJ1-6	CASSQFGQVSPLHF
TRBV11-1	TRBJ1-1	CASSLRQGRTTNTEAFF
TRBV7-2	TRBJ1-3	CASSPEGQRTSGNTIYF
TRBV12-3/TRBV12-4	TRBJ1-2	CASAPGTGVGYGYTF
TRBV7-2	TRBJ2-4	CAIHRYPNIQYF
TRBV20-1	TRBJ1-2	CSASGQGAGERNYGYTF